The source of this TCR beta chain is a study of T cells expressing NK-cell markers. Overall study context: Sorted T-cell subsets CD3+CD56+NKG2C+, CD3+CD56+NKG2C- and CD3+CD56-NKG2C+ were TCR beta-sequenced.

Following a re-call of the 5' RACE reads, TCRdb has one entry per CDR3 protein and lacks DNA. The sample features over 200,000 distinct CDR3 sequences, with around 0.4% in its top ten. Germline V gives CDR1 SQVTM, CDR2 ANQGSEA. The CDR3 contains 14 residues. The clonotype comes from a man younger than 30 in good health. Sequencing used blood T cells: a sorted CD56 or NKG2C T cell subset, CD4+ or CD8+ T cells, or bulk PBMC T cells (not recorded which). The J gene is TRBJ2-3, the V gene TRBV29-1; with no DNA, the TCRdb D assignment of TRBD1 cannot be verified. Here the CDR3 reads CSVPDRVGPDTQYF.